The 24 T cell receptor beta chains below were found in one sample sequenced in a study of graft-versus-host responses after intestinal transplantation. TCRdb keeps only in-frame clones here, not all; method: immunoSEQ multiplex PCR. Found here are 110,000 to 150,000 clones, about 93% of them singletons; the top ten hold roughly 0.2%. Antigen specificity for these receptors is unknown. Material: unstimulated CD4+ T cells sorted from spleen or lymph node cells, obtained before intestinal transplant. These receptors all come from a human donor who received an intestinal transplant.

The rearrangement links TRBV7-8 to TRBJ1-4, with TRBD1 matching 9 bases. Per the germline V gene, CDR1 is SGHVS and CDR2 is FQNEAQ. Germline trimming cut 5 bases from V and 2 bases from J; bases unmatched to any gene: 3. This CDR3 comprises 15 residues. The chain's CDR3 is CASSLDRGTNEKLFF. The CDR3 coding sequence is TGTGCCAGCAGCCTGGACAGGGGTACTAATGAAAAACTGTTTTTT.

The rearrangement links TRBV6-5 to TRBJ1-5, with D unclear. The CDR3 has 13 amino acids. V was clipped by 7 bases and J by 4 bases, with 11 bases between them. CDR1 and CDR2 (germline): MNHEY, SVGAGI. The CDR3 here is CASTRHPNQPQHF. Here the CDR3 DNA reads TGTGCCAGCACCCGACACCCTAATCAGCCCCAGCATTTT.

V usage is TRBV6-5 and J usage is TRBJ2-7; D gene unclear. The V gene lost 0 bases and the J gene lost 3 bases, with 12 bases spanning the gap. There are 15 residues in the CDR3. Germline V gene lookup returns CDR1 MNHEY and CDR2 SVGAGI. CDR3 coding DNA: TGTGCCAGCAGTTACTCGGTAGCCTCCCACTACGAGCAGTACTTC. It is translated as CASSYSVASHYEQYF.

The V gene is TRBV11-3, the J gene TRBJ1-1, with 8 bases aligning to TRBD1. V gave up 8 bases and J gave up 1 base; unmatched junction bases: 9. Germline V gene lookup returns CDR1 SGHNT and CDR2 YENEEA. CDR3 size: 15 residues. The CDR3 nucleotides read TGTGCCAGCCAATCCGGGACAGGACCGAACACTGAAGCTTTCTTT. It codes for CASQSGTGPNTEAFF. Looking up the rest from reference TRBV11-3 and TRBJ1-1 gives the full variable domain: EAGVVQSPRYKIIEKKQPVAFWCNPISGHNTLYWYLQNLGQGPELLIRYENEEAVDDSQLPKDRFSAERLKGVDSTLKIQPAELGDSAVYLCASQSGTGPNTEAFFGQGTRLTVV.

For this clone: The identical CDR3 is also encoded by other nucleotide sequences in the sample. The CDR3 reads CASSLEGRSYEQYF. For the CDR3, the DNA is TGCGCCAGCAGCTTGGAGGGTCGTTCCTACGAGCAGTACTTC. This chain connects TRBV5-1 to TRBJ2-7; D uncertain. Looked up from germline, CDR1 is SGHRS and CDR2 is YFSETQ. The CDR3 covers 14 residues. The V end was cut by 0 bases, the J end by 1 base, with 8 bases between.

The chain is built from TRBV10-3 and TRBJ2-7, with 7 bases that match TRBD1. The CDR3 is 14 residues long. V was pared by 5 bases and J by 0 bases, with 4 bases of the junction left unmatched. Germline lookup yields CDR1 ENHRY and CDR2 SYGVKD. CDR3: CAISLGDSSYEQYF. The CDR3 DNA follows: TGTGCCATCAGTCTCGGGGACAGCTCCTACGAGCAGTACTTC.

This clone was observed a single time. The V gene is TRBV2, the J gene TRBJ1-5; no reliable D call. This CDR3 has 14 residues. Germline V gene sequence: CDR1 SNHLY, CDR2 FYNNEI. Trimming stripped 8 bases from V and 7 bases from J, with 18 bases between. CDR3: CASELDRTGQPQHF. The DNA for the CDR3 is TGTGCCAGCGAACTTGACCGAACTGGCCAGCCCCAGCATTTT.

The J gene is TRBJ2-1, the V gene TRBV19; 7 nucleotides match TRBD2. V was clipped by 10 bases and J by 0 bases; unmatched bases: 9. This CDR3 comprises 15 residues. Germline loops: CDR1 LNHDA, CDR2 SQIVND (reference sequence). Here the CDR3 DNA reads TGTGCCACCCAGCCTCGCGGGAGCTCCTACAATGAGCAGTTCTTC. Protein sequence: CATQPRGSSYNEQFF.

CDR3 sequence reads: CASSIGDSHTDTQYF. The CDR3 nucleotides read TGTGCCAGTAGTATCGGGGACAGCCACACAGATACGCAGTATTTT. This chain connects TRBV19 to TRBJ2-3, with 7 bases matching TRBD1. Germline CDR1 LNHDA, CDR2 SQIVND (reference sequence). This CDR3 region has 15 residues. The V and J ends lost 3 bases and 2 bases, in that order; junction bases with no gene match: 5.

The J gene is TRBJ1-4, the V gene TRBV7-2; weak D call: TRBD1 (6 bases). There are 14 residues in the CDR3. V lost 4 bases and J lost 7, with 13 bases in between. Germline V gene data show CDR1 as SGHTA and CDR2 as FQGNSA. In DNA form, the CDR3 reads TGTGCCAGCAGCTATCGGACAGTAGCTGAAAAACTGTTTTTT. It encodes CASSYRTVAEKLFF.

The chain recombines TRBV4-1 with TRBJ2-7; TRBD1 matches at 8 bases. Germline CDR1 MGHRA, CDR2 YSYEKL. Unmatched junction bases numbered 6, after V lost 4 bases and J lost 1 base. This CDR3 comprises 15 residues. The CDR3 DNA is TGCGCCAGCAGCCCGGACAGGGTACGGTCCTACGAGCAGTACTTC. As protein: CASSPDRVRSYEQYF.

The chain carries TRBV28 and TRBJ1-5; D is unresolved. Germline-derived CDR1 and CDR2 are MDHEN and SYDVKM. The V end was cut by 5 bases, the J end by 1 base, with 21 bases between. CDR3 length: 18 amino acids. The CDR3 spells CASSLPGRGKKSNQPQHF. CDR3 DNA sequence: TGTGCCAGCAGTCTCCCGGGCCGTGGAAAGAAAAGCAATCAGCCCCAGCATTTT.

The DNA for the CDR3 is TGTGCCTGGAGTGCCCAGGCCTATGGCTACACCTTC. Its translation is CAWSAQAYGYTF. The chain links TRBV30 to TRBJ1-2; D is unclear. CDR1 and CDR2 from the germline V gene are GTSNPN and SVGIG (reference sequence). This CDR3 comprises 12 residues. Trimming shortened V by 1 base and J by 4 bases, and 7 bases separated the two germline ends.

V and J are TRBV7-6 and TRBJ2-7; 11 bases are shared with TRBD1. Germline loops: CDR1 SGHVS, CDR2 FNYEAQ. The CDR3 is made up of 17 amino acids. V lost 2 bases, J lost 2 bases, and 8 bases stayed unmatched. Written as DNA, the CDR3 is TGTGCCAGCAGCTTAAGGGACAGGGGGTTGGGGACCTACGAGCAGTACTTC. It is translated as CASSLRDRGLGTYEQYF.

The CDR3 spells CASSPPDGAGFGYTF. The CDR3, as DNA: TGTGCCAGCAGTCCACCAGACGGGGCGGGGTTTGGCTACACCTTC. This chain connects TRBV28 to TRBJ1-2, with a possible D match to TRBD1 (5 bases). V was trimmed by 5 bases and J by 7 bases, leaving 20 bases between them. CDR1 and CDR2 from the germline V gene are MDHEN and SYDVKM. The CDR3 loop spans 15 amino acids.

The chain couples TRBV27 to TRBJ1-2; 7 bases agree with TRBD1. The CDR3 covers 13 residues. CDR1 MNHEY and CDR2 SMNVEV come from the germline V gene (reference sequence). V gave up 5 bases and J gave up 4 bases; unmatched junction bases: 4. The CDR3 region is CASSPTGFYGYTF. The DNA of the CDR3 is TGTGCCAGCAGTCCGACAGGGTTCTATGGCTACACCTTC.

CDR3 protein: CASSLAQGTNEKLFF. In nucleotides, the CDR3 is TGTGCCAGCAGCTTAGCCCAGGGAACTAATGAAAAACTGTTTTTT. The V gene is TRBV7-6, the J gene TRBJ1-4; possibly TRBD1 for D (5 bases). Trimming stripped 0 bases from V and 1 base from J, with 6 bases between. The CDR3 has 15 amino acids. In germline, CDR1 is SGHVS, CDR2 FNYEAQ. Based on the CDR3 plus reference TRBV7-6 and TRBJ1-4, the full variable domain is GAGVSQSPRYKVTKRGQDVALRCDPISGHVSLYWYRQALGQGPEFLTYFNYEAQQDKSGLPNDRFSAERPEGSISTLTIQRTEQRDSAMYRCASSLAQGTNEKLFFGSGTQLSVL.

This clone showed up just once. The J gene is TRBJ2-5, the V gene TRBV21-1; TRBD2, the D gene given by the table, was not confirmed from the DNA. TRBV21-1 is tagged as a pseudogene. The length of the CDR3 is 15 residues. DNA for the CDR3: TGTGCCAGCAGCAAAGATTTGAGCGGGAGCGAGACCCAGTACTTC. Its translation is CASSKDLSGSETQYF.

The chain employs TRBV18 and TRBJ1-5, with 7 nucleotides matching TRBD1. CDR3 length equals 16 residues. V lost 6 bases to trimming and J lost 2 bases; unmatched junction nucleotides: 10. The V gene's germline CDR1 is KGHSH and CDR2 LQKENI. The chain's CDR3 is CASSQLGQVGNQPQHF. The CDR3 DNA sequence: TGTGCCAGCTCTCAACTTGGACAGGTCGGCAATCAGCCCCAGCATTTT.

The rearrangement links TRBV6-1 to TRBJ2-7; TRBD2 is a possible D gene (6 bases). Germline CDR1 reads MNHNS; CDR2 reads SASEGT. The CDR3 has 13 amino acids. Trimming took off 6 bases at V and 6 bases at J, with 15 bases between the two ends. The CDR3 region is CASRVNGRGEQYF. The CDR3 DNA reads as TGTGCCAGCAGAGTCAACGGGAGAGGCGAGCAGTACTTC.

In DNA form, the CDR3 reads TGTGCCAGCAGCTTATCGGGACGGCAAATGGTTGGCTACACCTTC. Encoded protein: CASSLSGRQMVGYTF. This chain connects TRBV7-9 to TRBJ1-2; tentatively, D is TRBD1 (5 bases). Germline-derived CDR1 and CDR2 are SEHNR and FQNEAQ (reference sequence). The CDR3 runs 15 residues. Deletions cut 2 bases from V and 7 bases from J, with 17 bases between.

This chain connects TRBV6-5 to TRBJ1-5, with D perhaps matching TRBD1 (5 bases). V gave up 5 bases and J gave up 5 bases, with 13 bases separating them. This CDR3 has 14 amino acids. Germline V gene data show CDR1 as MNHEY and CDR2 as SVGAGI. The CDR3 is CASSMGQGDQPQHF. DNA for the CDR3: TGTGCCAGCAGTATGGGCCAGGGTGATCAGCCCCAGCATTTT.

The chain uses TRBV29-1 and TRBJ1-1, with D perhaps TRBD1 (6 bases). V was trimmed by 3 bases and J by 5 bases, leaving 19 bases between them. The CDR3 runs to 15 residues. The germline V gene has CDR1 SQVTM and CDR2 ANQGSEA. The CDR3 is CSVEGWGARSTEAFF. CDR3 nucleotide sequence: TGCAGCGTTGAGGGGTGGGGGGCGCGAAGTACTGAAGCTTTCTTT.

The rearrangement uses TRBV11-2 and TRBJ2-7; no firm D call. This CDR3 is 14 amino acids long. V was cut by 3 bases and J by 1 base, with 10 bases left in between. Germline CDR1 reads SGHAT; CDR2 reads FQNNGV. CDR3 loop: CASSLPKASYEQYF. CDR3 bases: TGTGCCAGCAGCTTGCCCAAAGCGTCCTACGAGCAGTACTTC.